This is a list of T cell receptor beta chains from one sample in a study of blood T cell repertoires in COVID-19. Data came from immunoSEQ multiplex PCR; TCRdb stores just in-frame clones and leaves some out. The table shows around 130,000 clones, with roughly 85% occurring only once. The sample comprised peripheral blood. These receptors originate from a human donor in a cohort sampled during active COVID-19. Both conserved end residues are part of each CDR3. The order of the fields is V gene, clone size, J gene, D gene, CDR3 protein, CDR3 DNA. D genes are given only for firm matches. Some rows have no size entry. The others give once, few or many, or a class for an expanded clone.

>TRBV5-8|NA|TRBJ1-5|NA
CASSLYNQPQHF
TGTGCCAGCTCCCTATACAATCAGCCCCAGCATTTT
>TRBV7-2|NA|TRBJ2-5|NA
CASSRGSEETQYF
TGTGCCAGCAGCAGGGGTTCGGAGGAGACCCAGTACTTC
>TRBV11-3|NA|TRBJ2-1|NA
CASSLSSSYNEQFF
TGTGCCAGCAGCCTATCAAGCTCCTACAATGAGCAGTTCTTC
>TRBV27|NA|TRBJ1-6|NA
CASSSGWSPLHF
TGTGCCAGCAGTTCCGGGTGGTCACCCCTCCACTTT
>TRBV10-1|few|TRBJ2-5|NA
CASSESAGQETQYF
TGCGCCAGCAGTGAGTCGGCGGGACAAGAGACCCAGTACTTC
>TRBV5-4|NA|TRBJ2-5|NA
CASSLRSEGRETQYF
TGTGCCAGCAGCTTGAGGTCGGAGGGCCGAGAGACCCAGTACTTC
>TRBV7-3|NA|TRBJ2-5|NA
CASSSDRGRLETQYF
TGTGCCAGCAGCTCAGATAGGGGCCGATTAGAGACCCAGTACTTC
>TRBV9|NA|TRBJ2-5|TRBD2
CASSVDGLAGVQDSQYF
TGTGCCAGCAGCGTAGACGGACTAGCGGGAGTTCAGGACTCCCAGTACTTC
>TRBV5-6|NA|TRBJ1-5|TRBD1
CASSYGQGAADF
TGTGCCAGCAGCTACGGACAGGGGGCCGCGGATTTT
>TRBV6-2/TRBV6-3|NA|TRBJ2-4|NA
CASSRRPDIQYF
TGTGCCAGCAGCCGCAGGCCGGACATTCAGTACTTC
>TRBV29-1|many|TRBJ2-1|NA
CSVVAGRRKNEQFF
TGCAGCGTTGTTGCGGGGAGAAGGAAGAATGAGCAGTTCTTC
>TRBV6-1|NA|TRBJ1-1|TRBD1
CASSEAGQGHTEAFF
TGTGCCAGCAGTGAAGCGGGACAGGGGCACACTGAAGCTTTCTTT
>TRBV7-3|NA|TRBJ2-5|TRBD2
CASAASGGQEETQYF
TGTGCCAGCGCGGCTAGCGGGGGGCAGGAAGAGACCCAGTACTTC
>TRBV4-3|few|TRBJ1-5|NA
CASSQDMASSQHF
TGCGCCAGCAGCCAAGATATGGCCTCTTCCCAGCATTTT
>TRBV19|once|TRBJ1-2|NA
CASSIDRQGGYGYTF
TGTGCCAGTAGTATAGATCGGCAGGGCGGCTATGGCTACACCTTC
>TRBV30|NA|TRBJ1-5|NA
CAWSVVGGRPQHF
TGTGCCTGGAGTGTTGTAGGGGGTAGGCCCCAGCATTTT
>TRBV11-3|NA|TRBJ2-5|TRBD1
CASSDRGRETQYF
TGTGCCAGCAGCGACAGGGGAAGGGAGACCCAGTACTTC
>TRBV7-2|NA|TRBJ1-2|NA
CASSFWGLNYGYTF
TGTGCCAGCAGCTTTTGGGGACTGAACTATGGCTACACCTTC
>TRBV9|NA|TRBJ2-1|NA
CASSADQGGSYNEQFF
TGTGCCAGCAGCGCAGACCAGGGGGGATCCTACAATGAGCAGTTCTTC
>TRBV7-2|NA|TRBJ2-3|TRBD1
CASSRTGSTDTQYF
TGTGCCAGCAGCCGGACAGGTAGCACAGATACGCAGTATTTT
>TRBV12-3/TRBV12-4|NA|TRBJ2-1|NA
CASSLAGDNEQFF
TGTGCCAGCAGTTTAGCCGGTGACAATGAGCAGTTCTTC
>TRBV6-5|NA|TRBJ2-3|TRBD2
CASSLLAGVADTQYF
TGTGCCAGCAGCCTTCTAGCGGGAGTCGCAGATACGCAGTATTTT
>TRBV6-6|NA|TRBJ1-1|NA
CASSSRRGNTEAFF
TGTGCCAGCAGTTCGCGCAGGGGGAACACTGAAGCTTTCTTT
>TRBV10-3|NA|TRBJ1-1|NA
CAISAVGAGTEAFF
TGTGCCATCAGTGCGGTGGGCGCGGGGACTGAAGCTTTCTTT
>TRBV6-2/TRBV6-3|NA|TRBJ2-5|NA
CASSYYGDTMYF
TGTGCCAGCAGTTACTATGGGGACACTATGTACTTC
>TRBV7-2|NA|TRBJ1-4|TRBD1
CASSLGIDRGYEKLFF
TGTGCCAGCAGCTTAGGAATAGACAGGGGTTATGAAAAACTGTTTTTT
>TRBV21-1|NA|TRBJ2-7|NA
CATSTFVGQGVTLSYEQYF
TGTGCCACCAGCACTTTTGTGGGACAGGGAGTCACGCTTTCCTACGAGCAGTACTTC
>TRBV21-1|NA|TRBJ2-7|NA
CASSNTENRGYEQYF
TGTGCCAGCAGCAATACCGAAAACAGGGGGTACGAGCAGTACTTC
>TRBV7-8|NA|TRBJ1-5|NA
CASSSQGWNQPQHF
TGTGCCAGCAGCTCCCAGGGGTGGAATCAGCCCCAGCATTTT
>TRBV30|NA|TRBJ2-3|NA
CAWSVHPADNTDTQYF
TGTGCCTGGAGTGTACACCCGGCAGACAACACAGATACGCAGTATTTT
>TRBV10-3|NA|TRBJ2-3|TRBD2
CAISERAEGAGHTQYF
TGTGCCATCAGTGAAAGGGCGGAGGGAGCGGGGCATACGCAGTATTTT
>TRBV7-2|NA|TRBJ2-5|TRBD2
CASSLLAGGTAETQYF
TGTGCCAGCAGCTTACTAGCGGGGGGGACGGCGGAGACCCAGTACTTC
>TRBV11-2|NA|TRBJ2-2|NA
CAYGSRSTGELFF
TGTGCTTACGGCTCGAGGAGCACCGGGGAGCTGTTTTTT
>TRBV7-3|once|TRBJ2-2|TRBD2
CASSPVASGGTTGELFF
TGTGCCAGCAGCCCCGTTGCTAGCGGGGGGACCACCGGGGAGCTGTTTTTT
>TRBV4-3|NA|TRBJ1-1|TRBD1
CASSQDPGQGGTEAFF
TGCGCCAGCAGCCAAGATCCGGGACAGGGAGGGACTGAAGCTTTCTTT
>TRBV4-1|once|TRBJ2-3|TRBD2
CASSLTGTSSDTQYF
TGCGCCAGCAGTCTTACCGGGACTAGCTCAGATACGCAGTATTTT